This TCR beta chain was recorded in a study of blood T cell repertoires in COVID-19. From germline, CDR1 is GTSNPN and CDR2 SVGIG (reference sequence). This CDR3 contains 16 residues. V was clipped by 1 base and J by 5 bases; unmatched bases: 7. Original analysis: Estimates of nucleated cell counts were drawn from the amplification of reference gene primers. Measured with immunoSEQ multiplex PCR; TCRdb has only the in-frame clones, and not every one. V and J calls and clone size are given by that table; D and trimming were obtained from the DNA. The sample contains over 200,000 clones, around 75% of which appear only once.

The chain has TRBV30 and TRBJ2-2, with TRBD2 matching over 10 bases. The sample consisted of peripheral blood. The TCR originated in a human donor in a cohort sampled during active COVID-19. Here the CDR3 DNA reads TGTGCCTGGAGTGCCGGGACTAGCGCCTGGACCGGGGAGCTGTTTTTT. Translated: CAWSAGTSAWTGELFF. Variable domain in full (rest from reference TRBV30 and TRBJ2-2): SQTIHQWPATLVQPVGSPLSLECTVEGTSNPNLYWYRQAAGRGLQLLFYSVGIGQISSEVPQNLSASRPQDRQFILSSKKLLLSDSGFYLCAWSAGTSAWTGELFFGEGSRLTVL.